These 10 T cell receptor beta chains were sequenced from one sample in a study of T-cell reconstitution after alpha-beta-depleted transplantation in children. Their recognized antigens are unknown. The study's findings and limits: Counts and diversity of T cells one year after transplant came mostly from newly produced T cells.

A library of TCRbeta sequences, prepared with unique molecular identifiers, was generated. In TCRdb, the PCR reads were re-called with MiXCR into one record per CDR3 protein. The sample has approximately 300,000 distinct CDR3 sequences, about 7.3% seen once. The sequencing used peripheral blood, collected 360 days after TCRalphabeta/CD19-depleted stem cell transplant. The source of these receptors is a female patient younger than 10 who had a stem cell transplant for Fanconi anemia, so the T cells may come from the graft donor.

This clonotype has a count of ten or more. CDR3 loop: CASSYGGSNQPQHF. CDR3 nucleotides: TGTGCCAGCAGTTACGGTGGGAGCAATCAGCCCCAGCATTTT. The gene calls are TRBV6-5 and TRBJ1-5; D is unclear. Trimming stripped 2 bases from V and 1 base from J, with 6 bases between. The CDR3 covers 14 residues. Per germline, CDR1 MNHEY and CDR2 SVGAGI.

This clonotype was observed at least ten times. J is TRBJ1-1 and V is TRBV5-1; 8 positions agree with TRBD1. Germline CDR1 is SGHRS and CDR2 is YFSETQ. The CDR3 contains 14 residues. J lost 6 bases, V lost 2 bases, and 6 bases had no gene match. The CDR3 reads CASSFGQGWAEAFF. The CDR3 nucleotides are TGCGCCAGCAGCTTCGGACAGGGATGGGCTGAAGCTTTCTTT. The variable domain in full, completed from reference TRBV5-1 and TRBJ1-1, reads KAGVTQTPRYLIKTRGQQVTLSCSPISGHRSVSWYQQTPGQGLQFLFEYFSETQRNKGNFPGRFSGRQFSNSRSEMNVSTLELGDSALYLCASSFGQGWAEAFFGQGTRLTVV.

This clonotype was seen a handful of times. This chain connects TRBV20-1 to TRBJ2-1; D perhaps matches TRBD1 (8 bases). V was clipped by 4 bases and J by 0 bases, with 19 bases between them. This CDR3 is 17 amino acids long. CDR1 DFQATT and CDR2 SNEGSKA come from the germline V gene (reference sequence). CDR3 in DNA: TGCAGTGCTAAGGACCTCACAGGGGGGGGCTCCTACAATGAGCAGTTCTTC. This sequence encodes CSAKDLTGGGSYNEQFF.

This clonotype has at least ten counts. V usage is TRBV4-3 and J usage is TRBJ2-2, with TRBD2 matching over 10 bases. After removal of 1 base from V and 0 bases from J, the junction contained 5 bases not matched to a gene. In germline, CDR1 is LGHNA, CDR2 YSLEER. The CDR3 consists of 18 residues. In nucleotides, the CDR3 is TGCGCCAGCAGCCAAGCAGGACTAGCGGCCCCGAACACCGGGGAGCTGTTTTTT. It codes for CASSQAGLAAPNTGELFF.

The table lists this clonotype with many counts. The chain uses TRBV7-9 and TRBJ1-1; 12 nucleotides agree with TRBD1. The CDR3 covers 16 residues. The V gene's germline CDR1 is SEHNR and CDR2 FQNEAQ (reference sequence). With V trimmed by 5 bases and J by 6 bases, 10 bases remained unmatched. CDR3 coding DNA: TGTGCCAGCAGCGGGCCGGGACAGGGGGCCGCGCCTGAAGCTTTCTTT. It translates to CASSGPGQGAAPEAFF.

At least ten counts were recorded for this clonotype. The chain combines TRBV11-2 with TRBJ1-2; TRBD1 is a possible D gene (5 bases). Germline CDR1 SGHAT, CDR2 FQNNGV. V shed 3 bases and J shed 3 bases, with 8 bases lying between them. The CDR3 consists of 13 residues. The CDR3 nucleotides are TGTGCCAGCAGCTTGGCGGGGGACTATGGCTACACCTTC. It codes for CASSLAGDYGYTF.

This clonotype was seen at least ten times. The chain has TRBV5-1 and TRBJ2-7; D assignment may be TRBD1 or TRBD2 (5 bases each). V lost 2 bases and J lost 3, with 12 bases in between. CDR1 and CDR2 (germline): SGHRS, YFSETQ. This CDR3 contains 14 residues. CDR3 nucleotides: TGCGCCAGCAGCTTACTCGGGACCGGCTACGAGCAGTACTTC. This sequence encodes CASSLLGTGYEQYF.

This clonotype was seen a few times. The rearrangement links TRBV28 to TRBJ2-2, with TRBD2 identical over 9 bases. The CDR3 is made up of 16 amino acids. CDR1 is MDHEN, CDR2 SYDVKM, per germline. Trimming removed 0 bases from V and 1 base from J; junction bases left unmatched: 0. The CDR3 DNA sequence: TGTGCCAGCAGTTTATGGACTAGCGGGAACACCGGGGAGCTGTTTTTT. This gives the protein CASSLWTSGNTGELFF.

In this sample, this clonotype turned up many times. This CDR3 reads CASGPGQGDTEAFF. CDR3 DNA: TGTGCCAGCGGGCCCGGACAGGGTGACACTGAAGCTTTCTTT. V is TRBV6-2 or TRBV6-3 and J is TRBJ1-1; TRBD1 aligns across 8 bases. In germline, CDR1 is MNHEY, CDR2 SVGEGT. There are 14 residues in the CDR3. Trimming removed 8 bases from V and 3 bases from J; junction bases left unmatched: 8.

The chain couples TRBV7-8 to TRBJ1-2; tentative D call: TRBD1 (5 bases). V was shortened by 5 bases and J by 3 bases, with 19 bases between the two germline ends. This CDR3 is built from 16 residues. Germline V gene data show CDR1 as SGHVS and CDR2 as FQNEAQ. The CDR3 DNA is TGTGCCAGCAGCCCCCTCATCAGGGAGAGGGACTATGGCTACACCTTC. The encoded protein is CASSPLIRERDYGYTF.